These 17 T cell receptor beta chains came from one sample sequenced in a study of cytomegalovirus exposure and HLA in healthy donors. Profiled with immunoSEQ multiplex PCR; TCRdb holds only in-frame clones, not every one. In the table there are about 130,000 clones, roughly 93% of which are singletons. The sequenced sample was PBMCs. These receptors all stem from a woman under 30 in good health and CMV-seronegative.

This clone occurred once. This chain links TRBV9 with TRBJ2-5; D may be TRBD2 (7 bases). Trimming cost V 2 bases and J 5 bases, with 19 bases left between them. This CDR3 is 16 amino acids long. Germline V gene sequence: CDR1 SGDLS, CDR2 YYNGEE. As DNA, the CDR3 is TGTGCCAGCAGCGTGGGGGGGATGGGGGGCAGCGAGACCCAGTACTTC. It is translated as CASSVGGMGGSETQYF.

V usage is TRBV5-1 and J usage is TRBJ1-2; D possibly corresponds to TRBD1 (6 bases). The germline gives CDR1 SGHRS, CDR2 YFSETQ. The CDR3 totals 17 residues. V dropped 1 base and J dropped 4 bases, with 20 bases sitting between them. This CDR3 reads CASSLRPSRRQAYGYTF. CDR3 in DNA: TGCGCCAGCAGCTTGCGGCCTTCGCGTCGACAGGCCTATGGCTACACCTTC. The full variable domain, in which reference TRBV5-1 and TRBJ1-2 provide the parts outside the CDR3, is KAGVTQTPRYLIKTRGQQVTLSCSPISGHRSVSWYQQTPGQGLQFLFEYFSETQRNKGNFPGRFSGRQFSNSRSEMNVSTLELGDSALYLCASSLRPSRRQAYGYTFGSGTRLTVV.

About this clone itself: This sample also contains other DNA sequences that code for the same CDR3. This CDR3 reads CASSLEGGGLTDTQYF. Here the CDR3 DNA reads TGCGCCAGCAGCTTGGAAGGCGGGGGACTCACAGATACGCAGTATTTT. This chain links TRBV5-1 with TRBJ2-3, with 7 positions matching TRBD2. With 0 bases clipped from V and 2 bases from J, the junction kept 6 bases outside the gene matches. CDR1 and CDR2 (germline): SGHRS, YFSETQ. This CDR3 region has 16 residues.

The chain is built from TRBV19 and TRBJ2-1; TRBD1 aligns across 9 bases. V trimming: 6 bases; J trimming: 4 bases; junction bases outside the gene matches: 7. The CDR3 consists of 15 residues. CDR1 is LNHDA, CDR2 SQIVND, per germline (reference sequence). CDR3 loop: CASSLGQGKYNEQFF. The CDR3 bases are TGTGCCAGTAGCTTGGGACAGGGCAAGTACAATGAGCAGTTCTTC.

The chain recombines TRBV29-1 with TRBJ1-1; a possible D gene is TRBD1 (6 bases). V lost 2 bases and J 4 bases, leaving 17 bases between the germline ends. This CDR3 comprises 15 residues. Germline V gene data show CDR1 as SQVTM and CDR2 as ANQGSEA. Written as DNA, the CDR3 is TGCAGCGTTGAATTAGTTGGCAGGGGCGGCACTGAAGCTTTCTTT. Translated: CSVELVGRGGTEAFF.

V gene TRBV10-1 combines with J gene TRBJ1-1, with 10 positions matching TRBD1. Germline V gives CDR1 WNHNN, CDR2 SYGVQD (reference sequence). With 6 bases clipped from V and 7 bases from J, the junction kept 8 bases outside the gene matches. This CDR3 region has 14 residues. CDR3 sequence: CASSWDRGNIEAFF. As DNA, the CDR3 is TGCGCCAGCAGCTGGGACAGGGGTAATATTGAAGCTTTCTTT.

This clone was seen only once. This chain connects TRBV18 to TRBJ2-5; maybe TRBD1 (5 bases). CDR1 is KGHSH, CDR2 LQKENI, per germline. The CDR3 totals 14 residues. V lost 4 bases and J lost 1, with 10 bases in between. DNA for the CDR3: TGTGCCAGCTCACTCTCAGGGCCCCAAGAGACCCAGTACTTC. Translated, it gives CASSLSGPQETQYF. Complete variable domain (other parts from reference TRBV18 and TRBJ2-5): NAGVMQNPRHLVRRRGQEARLRCSPMKGHSHVYWYRQLPEEGLKFMVYLQKENIIDESGMPKERFSAEFPKEGPSILRIQQVVRGDSAAYFCASSLSGPQETQYFGPGTRLLVL.

The chain recombines TRBV30 with TRBJ1-1, with a weak D call TRBD1 (5 bases). V dropped 5 bases and J dropped 4 bases, with 20 bases sitting between them. Per germline, CDR1 GTSNPN and CDR2 SVGIG (reference sequence). CDR3 length: 15 amino acids. The CDR3 DNA reads TGTGCCTGGGGAAGGGGCGATAATTCGGGCACTGAAGCTTTCTTT. Encoded protein: CAWGRGDNSGTEAFF.

This chain uses TRBV11-3 with TRBJ2-1; TRBD2 agrees at 10 bases. V shed 1 base, J shed 6 bases, and the junction held 6 bases outside the gene matches. The germline V gene encodes CDR1 SGHNT and CDR2 YENEEA. The CDR3 sequence is 16 residues long. The CDR3 region is CASSLVAGGPRNEQFF. The DNA for the CDR3 is TGTGCCAGCAGCTTAGTAGCGGGAGGCCCTCGCAATGAGCAGTTCTTC.

The chain uses TRBV28 and TRBJ1-2; D perhaps matches TRBD1 (6 bases). Germline CDR1 is MDHEN and CDR2 is SYDVKM. The V and J ends lost 3 bases and 7 bases respectively, with 12 bases between them. The CDR3 sequence is 13 residues long. The CDR3 loop is CASSLGGASGYTF. Here the CDR3 DNA reads TGTGCCAGCAGTTTGGGGGGGGCAAGTGGCTACACCTTC.

This clone was counted only a few times. The J gene is TRBJ1-5, the V gene TRBV28; 7 bases line up with TRBD1. This CDR3 is 14 amino acids long. Unmatched junction bases numbered 6, after V lost 6 bases and J lost 4 bases. The germline gives CDR1 MDHEN, CDR2 SYDVKM. The CDR3 sequence is CASSPGQANQPQHF. DNA for the CDR3: TGTGCCAGCAGCCCTGGACAGGCGAATCAGCCCCAGCATTTT. Full variable domain (remainder filled in from reference TRBV28 and TRBJ1-5): DVKVTQSSRYLVKRTGEKVFLECVQDMDHENMFWYRQDPGLGLRLIYFSYDVKMKEKGDIPEGYSVSREKKERFSLILESASTNQTSMYLCASSPGQANQPQHFGDGTRLSIL.

This chain uses TRBV18 with TRBJ2-1; D is undetermined. The germline gives CDR1 KGHSH, CDR2 LQKENI. The CDR3 spans 13 residues. Trimming pared 5 bases from V and 2 bases from J, leaving 7 bases between. CDR3 region: CASSAAAYNEQFF. The CDR3, as DNA: TGTGCCAGCTCAGCTGCGGCCTACAATGAGCAGTTCTTC.

This clone is a singleton in its sample. V gene TRBV6-5 combines with J gene TRBJ2-1; no clear D. Looked up from germline, CDR1 is MNHEY and CDR2 is SVGAGI. The ends were cut back, 6 bases at V and 7 bases at J, with 16 bases in the middle. The CDR3 is 14 residues long. The CDR3: CASSPTTSQNEQFF. In DNA form, the CDR3 reads TGTGCCAGCAGCCCTACTACCTCTCAGAATGAGCAGTTCTTC.

This chain links TRBV7-9 with TRBJ2-7; 8 bases are shared with TRBD1. The CDR3 length is 15 residues. The germline V gene encodes CDR1 SEHNR and CDR2 FQNEAQ (reference sequence). The ends lost 4 bases at V and 7 bases at J; junction bases unmatched: 12. CDR3 DNA sequence: TGTGCCAGCAGCTCCCCGGGACAGGCGACAGGGGAGCAGTACTTC. This sequence encodes CASSSPGQATGEQYF.

The chain uses TRBV5-6 and TRBJ2-2, with 8 bases fitting TRBD2. This CDR3 comprises 15 residues. Germline CDR1 and CDR2: SGHDT and YYEEEE. Unmatched junction bases numbered 6, after V lost 4 bases and J lost 4 bases. CDR3 DNA: TGTGCCAGCAGCCTCGGACTAGCCGCCACCGGGGAGCTGTTTTTT. Translation gives CASSLGLAATGELFF.

The chain links TRBV7-3 to TRBJ1-1; TRBD1 might be the D (6 bases). The CDR3 consists of 15 residues. Germline V gene sequence: CDR1 SGHTA, CDR2 FQGTGA. Trimming shortened V by 5 bases and J by 0 bases, and 13 bases separated the two germline ends. This CDR3 reads CASSPGGKMNTEAFF. The CDR3 DNA reads as TGTGCCAGCAGCCCTGGGGGCAAGATGAACACTGAAGCTTTCTTT.

The rearrangement links TRBV7-9 to TRBJ2-7; 12 bases align to TRBD1. This CDR3 comprises 15 residues. Per the germline V gene, CDR1 is SEHNR and CDR2 is FQNEAQ (reference sequence). The junction had 5 bases not matched to a gene; V was cut back by 5 bases and J by 3 bases. This chain's CDR3 is CASSEGTGGVYEQYF. CDR3 nucleotide sequence: TGTGCCAGCAGCGAAGGGACAGGGGGCGTCTACGAGCAGTACTTC.